This passage covers 32 T cell receptor beta chains from one sample sequenced in a study of cytomegalovirus exposure and HLA in healthy donors. PCR employed 60 Vbeta and 13 Jbeta primers. Measured with immunoSEQ multiplex PCR; TCRdb has only the in-frame clones, and not every one. In the table there are around 100,000 clones, about four fifths of which are singletons. The sequencing sample was made of PBMCs. These receptors came from a man in his forties in good health and CMV-seropositive.

This chain joins TRBV6-5 and TRBJ2-3; D gene ambiguous. The CDR3 loop spans 14 amino acids. Germline V gene lookup returns CDR1 MNHEY and CDR2 SVGAGI. Trimming removed 0 bases from V and 6 bases from J, with 10 bases in between. For the CDR3, the DNA is TGTGCCAGCAGTTACTCTGATCTCGGGGATACGCAGTATTTT. It translates to CASSYSDLGDTQYF.

The rearrangement uses TRBV11-1 and TRBJ1-1; TRBD1 matches at 8 bases. The CDR3 is made up of 13 amino acids. CDR1 and CDR2 (germline): SGHAT, FQDESV (reference sequence). J was trimmed by 3 bases and V by 5 bases; bases with no gene match: 2. The CDR3 sequence: CASSDRGDTEAFF. DNA for the CDR3: TGTGCCAGCAGCGACAGGGGTGACACTGAAGCTTTCTTT.

The chain is built from TRBV7-2 and TRBJ2-3, with 9 bases lining up with TRBD2. Germline assignment: CDR1 SGHTA and CDR2 FQGNSA. The CDR3 runs 15 residues. V lost 5 bases to trimming and J lost 6 bases; unmatched junction nucleotides: 9. The CDR3 nucleotides are TGTGCCAGCAGCGAGGGTGGGCTAGCGGGGGATACGCAGTATTTT. It translates to CASSEGGLAGDTQYF.

The chain employs TRBV19 and TRBJ1-5; 9 bases are a match to TRBD1. The ends lost 6 bases at V and 4 bases at J; junction bases unmatched: 10. Germline loops: CDR1 LNHDA, CDR2 SQIVND (reference sequence). The CDR3 is 16 amino acids. CDR3 nucleotides: TGTGCCAGTAGGATCGCCGCGACAGGGGGGAATCAGCCCCAGCATTTT. Its protein is CASRIAATGGNQPQHF.

CDR3 in amino acids: CASKTGGPSTYEQYF. As DNA, the CDR3 is TGTGCCAGCAAAACAGGGGGCCCTTCTACCTACGAGCAGTACTTC. V and J are TRBV28 and TRBJ2-7, with 9 bases aligning to TRBD1. The germline gives CDR1 MDHEN, CDR2 SYDVKM. Unmatched junction bases numbered 9, after V lost 7 bases and J lost 2 bases. The CDR3 runs 15 residues.

The genes are TRBV29-1 and TRBJ2-2, with 9 bases that match TRBD2. The CDR3 is 17 amino acids. The germline V gene encodes CDR1 SQVTM and CDR2 ANQGSEA. Losses at the gene ends were 5 bases for V and 4 bases for J; bases not matched to a gene: 14. The CDR3 region has the DNA TGCAGCGTTCAACCCCCCGCGGGAGGGCCCGGCACCGGGGAGCTGTTTTTT. As protein: CSVQPPAGGPGTGELFF.

The table lists this clone with a count of one. The rearrangement uses TRBV27 and TRBJ2-7; D is undetermined. The CDR3 totals 13 residues. Trimming shortened V by 10 bases and J by 2 bases, and 15 bases separated the two germline ends. Germline CDR1 reads MNHEY; CDR2 reads SMNVEV (reference sequence). CDR3 protein: CATDTDKPYEQYF. In nucleotides, the CDR3 is TGTGCCACCGATACAGACAAGCCCTACGAGCAGTACTTC.

J is TRBJ1-1 and V is TRBV6-5; 8 bases align to TRBD1. The germline gives CDR1 MNHEY, CDR2 SVGAGI. The CDR3 totals 13 residues. The V and J ends lost 4 bases and 7 bases, in that order; junction bases with no gene match: 5. As DNA, the CDR3 is TGTGCCAGCAGTTGGGGACAGGACCTTGAAGCTTTCTTT. This encodes CASSWGQDLEAFF.

The CDR3 protein is CASSLALTDGYTF. The DNA for the CDR3 is TGTGCCAGCAGCTTAGCGCTAACGGATGGCTACACCTTC. This sequence joins TRBV7-9 and TRBJ1-2; the D is unclear. The CDR3 length is 13 residues. Trimming shortened V by 0 bases and J by 6 bases, and 8 bases separated the two germline ends. Germline lookup yields CDR1 SEHNR and CDR2 FQNEAQ (reference sequence).

The rearrangement joins TRBV19 to TRBJ1-4; D unclear. CDR3 size: 17 residues. V lost 5 bases to trimming and J lost 2 bases, with 18 bases between them. Germline V gives CDR1 LNHDA, CDR2 SQIVND (reference sequence). The chain's CDR3 is CASSARTLGGTNEKLFF. The CDR3 DNA reads TGTGCCAGTAGTGCCCGGACCCTTGGAGGGACTAATGAAAAACTGTTTTTT.

The CDR3 sequence: CASSAKTSGGSSYNEQFF. CDR3 nucleotide sequence: TGTGCCAGCAGCGCCAAGACTAGCGGGGGAAGCTCCTACAATGAGCAGTTCTTC. The J gene is TRBJ2-1, the V gene TRBV7-6; TRBD2 matches 12 bases. V lost 5 bases, J lost 0 bases, and 8 bases stayed unmatched. The CDR3 contains 18 residues. Germline loops: CDR1 SGHVS, CDR2 FNYEAQ.

The chain couples TRBV5-1 to TRBJ2-1, with D possibly matching TRBD1 (5 bases). The CDR3 consists of 14 residues. V was clipped by 0 bases and J by 2 bases, with 6 bases between them. The germline gives CDR1 SGHRS, CDR2 YFSETQ. CDR3 DNA sequence: TGCGCCAGCAGCTTGGGACAGACCTACAATGAGCAGTTCTTC. Translated: CASSLGQTYNEQFF.

This clone turned up a few times. The chain joins TRBV14 to TRBJ1-4; 7 bases align to TRBD1. This CDR3 region has 14 residues. V lost 4 bases and J lost 8; bases outside the gene matches: 7. The germline V gene encodes CDR1 SGHDN and CDR2 FVKESK. The CDR3 region is CASSRRGRGEKLFF. The CDR3 DNA is TGTGCCAGCAGCCGGAGGGGGCGAGGGGAAAAACTGTTTTTT.

The rearrangement uses TRBV6-5 and TRBJ1-3, with D perhaps TRBD1 (5 bases). The CDR3 spans 15 residues. Trimming pared 8 bases from V and 0 bases from J, leaving 14 bases between. The germline V gene encodes CDR1 MNHEY and CDR2 SVGAGI. The CDR3 nucleotides are TGTGCCAGCCGACAGACCCCGGTCTCTGGAAACACCATATATTTT. Encoded protein: CASRQTPVSGNTIYF.

This rearrangement joins TRBV9 to TRBJ1-4, with no clear D. The germline gives CDR1 SGDLS, CDR2 YYNGEE. Trimming removed 3 bases at V and 8 bases at J, with 17 bases between. This CDR3 region has 15 residues. DNA of the CDR3: TGTGCCAGCAGCGCCGGGTCATTTTCGAGAGAAAAACTGTTTTTT. Protein product: CASSAGSFSREKLFF.

V gene TRBV30 combines with J gene TRBJ1-4; maybe TRBD1 (6 bases). The CDR3 length is 13 residues. The germline V gene has CDR1 GTSNPN and CDR2 SVGIG (reference sequence). V gave up 2 bases and J gave up 8 bases, with 12 bases separating them. The CDR3 DNA follows: TGTGCCTGGAGTTACAGGGAGTCGGAAAAACTGTTTTTT. This codes for CAWSYRESEKLFF.

About this clone: This CDR3 is also generated by other DNA sequences in the sample. This chain links TRBV6-5 with TRBJ1-2; 8 nucleotides match TRBD1. The CDR3 contains 12 residues. V lost 6 bases and J lost 7; bases outside the gene matches: 4. Per germline, CDR1 MNHEY and CDR2 SVGAGI. The DNA of the CDR3 is TGTGCCAGCAGAGGCGGACAGGGTGGCTACACCTTC. Translation: CASRGGQGGYTF.

V is TRBV5-6 and J is TRBJ2-3, with 10 bases that match TRBD1. Per the germline V gene, CDR1 is SGHDT and CDR2 is YYEEEE. J gave up 4 bases and V 3 bases, and 2 bases lay outside the gene matches. The CDR3 sequence is 14 residues long. CDR3 amino acids: CASSSTGGADTQYF. The CDR3 coding sequence is TGTGCCAGCAGCTCGACAGGGGGCGCAGATACGCAGTATTTT.

The rearrangement links TRBV11-2 to TRBJ1-1; D remains unclear. This CDR3 is 14 amino acids long. V lost 0 bases to trimming and J lost 4 bases, with 9 bases between them. Germline loops: CDR1 SGHAT, CDR2 FQNNGV. CDR3 residues: CASSLDPVGTEAFF. For the CDR3, the DNA is TGTGCCAGCAGCTTAGATCCGGTTGGCACTGAAGCTTTCTTT.

The CDR3 DNA is TGCGCCAGCAGCTCCCAGTCGAACACTGAAGCTTTCTTT. Translating gives CASSSQSNTEAFF. This sequence joins TRBV5-1 and TRBJ1-1; D not certain. Germline lookup yields CDR1 SGHRS and CDR2 YFSETQ. The CDR3 covers 13 residues. V lost 3 bases to trimming and J lost 1 base, with 7 bases between them.

CDR3 region: CASSFGLTRQVNTEAFF. The CDR3 coding sequence is TGCGCCAGCAGCTTCGGTTTGACCAGACAGGTGAACACTGAAGCTTTCTTT. The chain joins TRBV5-1 to TRBJ1-1; TRBD1 is a possible D gene (6 bases). Looked up from germline, CDR1 is SGHRS and CDR2 is YFSETQ. The CDR3 spans 17 residues. V was trimmed by 2 bases and J by 0 bases, leaving 17 bases between them.

There are a few counts of this clone. The rearrangement uses TRBV28 and TRBJ1-3; 7 bases fit TRBD1. The CDR3 length is 16 residues. CDR1 and CDR2 from the germline V gene are MDHEN and SYDVKM. J gave up 0 bases and V 5 bases, and 7 bases lay outside the gene matches. The CDR3 here is CASSNAGGSSGNTIYF. The CDR3 nucleotides read TGTGCCAGCAGTAACGCAGGGGGAAGCTCTGGAAACACCATATATTTT.

The chain is built from TRBV2 and TRBJ1-1; D remains ambiguous. CDR1 and CDR2 (germline): SNHLY, FYNNEI. Trimming took 2 bases from V and 5 from J, leaving 12 bases between them. The CDR3 covers 14 residues. CDR3 bases: TGTGCCAGCAGTGAATTCGATCTAGGAACTGAAGCTTTCTTT. This codes for CASSEFDLGTEAFF.

The chain combines TRBV5-8 with TRBJ2-7; D perhaps matches TRBD2 (5 bases). Germline CDR1 SGHTS, CDR2 YDEGEE. The CDR3 runs to 13 residues. V gave up 7 bases and J gave up 5 bases, with 16 bases separating them. The CDR3 reads CASLAGSNDEQYF. Here the CDR3 DNA reads TGTGCCAGCCTGGCGGGCAGTAACGACGAGCAGTACTTC.

J is TRBJ2-7 and V is TRBV30; D remains unclear. The CDR3 is 15 residues long. In germline, CDR1 is GTSNPN, CDR2 SVGIG (reference sequence). The germline V and J ends were trimmed by 2 bases and 4 bases, with 18 bases remaining between them. CDR3 sequence: CAWSPMVAGVYEQYF. The DNA for the CDR3 is TGTGCCTGGAGTCCTATGGTAGCTGGTGTATACGAGCAGTACTTC.

The rearrangement uses TRBV4-1 and TRBJ2-5; TRBD2 matches 8 bases. V dropped 0 bases and J dropped 11; count of bases not matched to a gene: 8. The germline gives CDR1 MGHRA, CDR2 YSYEKL. The CDR3 is made up of 14 amino acids. The CDR3 nucleotides read TGCGCCAGCAGCCAAGATAGAGTAGCGGGATCGCAGTACTTC. Translating gives CASSQDRVAGSQYF.

The rearrangement uses TRBV6-1 and TRBJ2-5, with 9 bases fitting TRBD1. The J call may be mistaken, given a closer DNA end match to TRBJ2-7. CDR1 is MNHNS and CDR2 is SASEGT in the germline V gene. The CDR3 is made up of 16 amino acids. The CDR3 loop reads CASSVQTRTGVYEQYF. As DNA, the CDR3 is TGTGCCAGCAGTGTACAAACTCGGACAGGGGTGTACGAGCAGTACTTC.

This chain connects TRBV7-3 to TRBJ1-1; possible D gene TRBD1, 5 bases. This CDR3 is 13 amino acids long. V was pared by 6 bases and J by 6 bases, with 14 bases between. From germline, CDR1 is SGHTA and CDR2 FQGTGA. The CDR3 DNA is TGTGCCAGCAGAGAGTGGGCGGGGGCTGAAGCTTTCTTT. Translating gives CASREWAGAEAFF.

The chain recombines TRBV19 with TRBJ1-2; D is unclear. This CDR3 contains 11 residues. V shed 6 bases and J shed 10 bases, with 12 bases lying between them. Looked up from germline, CDR1 is LNHDA and CDR2 is SQIVND (reference sequence). CDR3: CASSLLHFYTF. The CDR3 DNA sequence: TGTGCCAGTAGCCTCCTCCACTTCTACACCTTC.

The chain recombines TRBV7-9 with TRBJ2-4; 9 bases match TRBD2. This CDR3 has 13 amino acids. V trimming: 5 bases; J trimming: 7 bases; junction bases outside the gene matches: 3. In germline, CDR1 is SEHNR, CDR2 FQNEAQ (reference sequence). CDR3 nucleotide sequence: TGTGCCAGCAGCGGGACTAGCAAGAACATTCAGTACTTC. Translated, it gives CASSGTSKNIQYF.

As regards this clone: Sequence at one end of the junction differs from germline and may be a read error. The rearrangement joins TRBV29-1 to TRBJ2-1; the D gene is possibly TRBD1 (6 bases). The germline gives CDR1 SQVTM, CDR2 ANQGSEA. This CDR3 has 9 amino acids. The chain's CDR3 is CSVPNGGLF. CDR3 coding DNA: TGCAGCGTTCCCAATGGGGGCCTCTTC.

For the CDR3, the DNA is TGTGCCAGCAGTGACCCGCAGGGGGCCGGAAACACCATATATTTT. Its protein is CASSDPQGAGNTIYF. The chain couples TRBV6-4 to TRBJ1-3, with 8 bases aligning to TRBD1. CDR1 and CDR2 from the germline V gene are MRHNA and SNTAGT. V gave up 2 bases and J gave up 4 bases; unmatched junction bases: 4. The CDR3 consists of 15 residues.